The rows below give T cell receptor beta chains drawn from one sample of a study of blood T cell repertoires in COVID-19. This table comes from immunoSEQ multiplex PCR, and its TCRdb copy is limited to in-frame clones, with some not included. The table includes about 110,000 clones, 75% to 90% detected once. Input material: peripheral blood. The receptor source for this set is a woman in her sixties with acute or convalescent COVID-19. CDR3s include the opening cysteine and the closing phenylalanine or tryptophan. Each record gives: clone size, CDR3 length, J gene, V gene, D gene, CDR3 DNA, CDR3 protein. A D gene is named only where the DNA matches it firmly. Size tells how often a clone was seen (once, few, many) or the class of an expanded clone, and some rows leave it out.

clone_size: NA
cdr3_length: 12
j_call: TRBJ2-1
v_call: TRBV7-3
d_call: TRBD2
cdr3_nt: TGTGCCAGCAGCGGGAGGGAGGGCGAGCAGTTCTTC
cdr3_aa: CASSGREGEQFF

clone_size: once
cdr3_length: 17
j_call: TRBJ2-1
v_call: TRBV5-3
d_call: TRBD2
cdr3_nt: TGTGCCAGAAGCTCTAAAAACCGACAGCGGGAAAGGGATGAGCAGTTCTTC
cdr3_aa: CARSSKNRQRERDEQFF

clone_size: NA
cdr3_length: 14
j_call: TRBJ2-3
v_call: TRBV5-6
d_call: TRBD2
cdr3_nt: TGTGCCAGCAGCTCTGGGACTAACACAGATACGCAGTATTTT
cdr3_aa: CASSSGTNTDTQYF

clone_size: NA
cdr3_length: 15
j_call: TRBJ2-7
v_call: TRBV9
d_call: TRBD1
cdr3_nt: TGTGCCAGCAGCGCCGGGACAGGGATGACCTACGAGCAGTACTTC
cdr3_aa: CASSAGTGMTYEQYF

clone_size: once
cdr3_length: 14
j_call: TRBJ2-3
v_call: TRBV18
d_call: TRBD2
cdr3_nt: TGTGCCAGCTCACGTAGCGGGTTCACAGATACGCAGTATTTT
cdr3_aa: CASSRSGFTDTQYF

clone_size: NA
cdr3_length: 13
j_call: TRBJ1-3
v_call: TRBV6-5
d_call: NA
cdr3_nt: TGTGCCAGCTCAGACAGGACTGGAAACACCATATATTTT
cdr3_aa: CASSDRTGNTIYF

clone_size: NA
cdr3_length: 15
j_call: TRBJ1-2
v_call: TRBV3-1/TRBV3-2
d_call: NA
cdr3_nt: TGTGCCAGCAGCCAAGGGTGGGGCGCTGACTATGGCTACACCTTC
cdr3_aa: CASSQGWGADYGYTF

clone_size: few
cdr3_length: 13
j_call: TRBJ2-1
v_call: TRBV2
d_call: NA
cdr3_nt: TGTGCCAGCAGTAATGGTCCAGGGCGGGAGCAGTTCTTC
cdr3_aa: CASSNGPGREQFF

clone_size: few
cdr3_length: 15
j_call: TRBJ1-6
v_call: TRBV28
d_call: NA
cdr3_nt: TGTGCCAGCAGCTTACCCAGCTCCTATAATTCACCCCTCCACTTT
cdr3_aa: CASSLPSSYNSPLHF

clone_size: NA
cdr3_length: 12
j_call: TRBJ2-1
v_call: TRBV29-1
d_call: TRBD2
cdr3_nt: TGCAGCGGGGGTCTAGCGGACAATGAGCAGTTCTTC
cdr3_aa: CSGGLADNEQFF

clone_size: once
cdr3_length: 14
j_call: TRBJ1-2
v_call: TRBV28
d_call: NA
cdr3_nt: TGTGCCAGCAGTTTTGGCCAGTCCAACTATGGCTACACCTTC
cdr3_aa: CASSFGQSNYGYTF

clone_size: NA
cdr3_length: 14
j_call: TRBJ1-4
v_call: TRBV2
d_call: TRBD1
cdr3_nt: TGTGCCAGCCTCAGGGACAGGGGCGGTGAAAAACTGTTTTTT
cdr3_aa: CASLRDRGGEKLFF

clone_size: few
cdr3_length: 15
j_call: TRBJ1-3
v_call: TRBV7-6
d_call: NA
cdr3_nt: TGTGCCAGCAGCGACACAGGGATCTCTGGAAACACCATATATTTT
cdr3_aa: CASSDTGISGNTIYF

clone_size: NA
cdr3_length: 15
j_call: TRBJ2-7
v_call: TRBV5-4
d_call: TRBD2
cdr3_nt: TGTGCCAGCAGCTTGGGCCCCGGGACTAGCTACGAGCAGTACTTC
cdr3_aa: CASSLGPGTSYEQYF

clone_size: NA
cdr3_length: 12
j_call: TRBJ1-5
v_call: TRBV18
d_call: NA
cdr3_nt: TGTGCCAGCTCAGAGGACAGTGGGCCCCAGCATTTT
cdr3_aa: CASSEDSGPQHF

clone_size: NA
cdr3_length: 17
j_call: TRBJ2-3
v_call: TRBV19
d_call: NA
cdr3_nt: TGTGCCAGTAGACCCGGGTCTGGCATTCGGCCCACAGATACGCAGTATTTT
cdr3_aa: CASRPGSGIRPTDTQYF

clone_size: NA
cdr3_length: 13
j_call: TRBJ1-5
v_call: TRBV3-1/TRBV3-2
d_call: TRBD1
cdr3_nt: TGTGCCAGCAGCGCACAGGGGAGTCAGCCCCAGCATTTT
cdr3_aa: CASSAQGSQPQHF

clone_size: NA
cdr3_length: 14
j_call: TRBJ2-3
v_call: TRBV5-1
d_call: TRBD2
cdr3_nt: TGCGCCAGCAGCTTGGGGACTAGCGGGGAAAGGTGGTATTTT
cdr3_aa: CASSLGTSGERWYF

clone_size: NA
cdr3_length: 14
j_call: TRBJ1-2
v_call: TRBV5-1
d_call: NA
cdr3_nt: TGCGCCAGCAGCGTGGAGGGGTCGGCGTATGGCTACACCTTC
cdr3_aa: CASSVEGSAYGYTF

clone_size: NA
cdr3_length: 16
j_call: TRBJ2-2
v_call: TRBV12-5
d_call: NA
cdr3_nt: TGTGCTAGTGGTTTGGTACTGTCAGGAGGGAACGGGGAGCTGTTTTTT
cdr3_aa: CASGLVLSGGNGELFF

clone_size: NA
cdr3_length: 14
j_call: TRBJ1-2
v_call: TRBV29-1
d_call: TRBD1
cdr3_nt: TGCAGCGCCGAGGTTGGGGGACAGTCATTTGGCTACACCTTC
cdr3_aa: CSAEVGGQSFGYTF

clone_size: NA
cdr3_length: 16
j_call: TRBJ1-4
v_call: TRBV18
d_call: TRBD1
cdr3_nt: TGTGCCAGCTCGCGCCAGCGGACAGGGGGCCGGGAAAAACTGTTTTTT
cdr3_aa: CASSRQRTGGREKLFF

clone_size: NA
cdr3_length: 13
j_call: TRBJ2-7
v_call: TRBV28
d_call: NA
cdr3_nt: TGTGCCAGCAGTCGGACAGCTGGGTACGAGCAGTACTTC
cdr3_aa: CASSRTAGYEQYF

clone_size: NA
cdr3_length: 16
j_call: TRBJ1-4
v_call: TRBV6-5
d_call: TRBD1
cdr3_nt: TGTGCCAGCAGTTTCTACGGACAGGGGGAACGAGAAAAACTGTTTTTT
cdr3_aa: CASSFYGQGEREKLFF

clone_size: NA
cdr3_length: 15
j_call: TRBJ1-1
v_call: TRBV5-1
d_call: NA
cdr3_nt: TGCGCCACCTCCCCTGGGGGAGGGTCGAACACTGAAGCTTTCTTT
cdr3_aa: CATSPGGGSNTEAFF

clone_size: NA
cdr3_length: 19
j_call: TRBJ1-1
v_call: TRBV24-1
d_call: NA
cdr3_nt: TGTGCCACCAGTGATTTCCGCCAATTACAGATTCCCCGTAACACTGAAGCTTTCTTT
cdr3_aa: CATSDFRQLQIPRNTEAFF